Sequencing of this TCR beta chain was carried out in a study of molecular identifiers for immune sequencing clone quantification. TCRdb reprocessed the PCR reads with MiXCR, giving one entry per CDR3 protein. In the table there are about 97,000 distinct CDR3 sequences, 24% of which are singletons. Using a CD8+CD4-CCR7+CD45RA+ phenotype, naive CD8 T cells were sorted. This clonotype was picked up many times. CDR1 and CDR2 (germline): SGHAT, FQNNGV. There are 17 residues in the CDR3. V dropped 5 bases and J dropped 6; count of bases not matched to a gene: 9. The V and J genes are TRBV11-2 and TRBJ2-1, with TRBD2 matching over 14 bases. This TCR was recovered from a human donor in good health. Some libraries in this study had Jurkat cell RNA spiked in. The specimen was naive CD8+ T cells from blood, with Jurkat cell RNA spiked in. The subset was: FACS-sorted CD8+CD4-CCR7+CD45RA+ naive T cells. DNA for the CDR3: TGTGCCAGCAGCCCCAGAAGGACTAGCGGGAGGCTCAATGAGCAGTTCTTC. As protein: CASSPRRTSGRLNEQFF.